This T cell receptor beta chain was profiled in a study of blood T cell repertoires in COVID-19. How the authors handled the data: Amplification of reference gene primers provided the estimated nucleated cell counts. Measured with immunoSEQ multiplex PCR; TCRdb has only the in-frame clones, and not every one. V, J and clone size are those of that table, while D and trimming were read from the DNA. Here the sample spans about 210,000 clones, 84% being singletons. The V gene's germline CDR1 is LNHDA and CDR2 SQIVND (reference sequence). The CDR3 sequence is 14 residues long. Trimming cost V 3 bases and J 7 bases; bases outside gene matches: 4. About this clone itself: Distinct nucleotide sequences in the sample also encode this CDR3.

The sequencing input was peripheral blood. The clonotype was recovered from a man aged 45 to 65 with active or convalescent COVID-19. V usage is TRBV19 and J usage is TRBJ1-2; 11 bases fit TRBD1. The chain's CDR3 is CASSIGQGAGGYTF. Written as DNA, the CDR3 is TGTGCCAGTAGTATCGGACAGGGGGCAGGTGGCTACACCTTC.